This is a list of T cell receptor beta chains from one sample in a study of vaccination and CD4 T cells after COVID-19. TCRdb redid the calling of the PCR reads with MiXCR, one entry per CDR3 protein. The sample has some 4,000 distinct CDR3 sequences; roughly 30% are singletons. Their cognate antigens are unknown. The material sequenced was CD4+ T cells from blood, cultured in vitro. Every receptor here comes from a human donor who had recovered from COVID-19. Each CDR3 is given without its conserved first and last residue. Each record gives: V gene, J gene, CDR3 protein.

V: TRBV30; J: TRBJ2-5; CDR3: AGTTGSKTQY
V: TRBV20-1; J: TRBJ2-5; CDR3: SVRVSQETQY
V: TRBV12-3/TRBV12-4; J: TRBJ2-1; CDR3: ASSLFVNEQF
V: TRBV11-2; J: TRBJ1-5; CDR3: ASSLDVGGIQH
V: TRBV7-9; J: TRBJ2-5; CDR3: ASSLGQGSETQY
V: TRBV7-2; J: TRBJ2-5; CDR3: ASSLAGGAGVTQY
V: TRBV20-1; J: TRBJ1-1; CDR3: SARVGALNTEAF
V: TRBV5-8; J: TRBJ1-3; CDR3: ASSFGLTASGNTIY
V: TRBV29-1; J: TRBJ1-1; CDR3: SGYGDMNTEAF
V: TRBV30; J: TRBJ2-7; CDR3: AWSVAVGSREQY
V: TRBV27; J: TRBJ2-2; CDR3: ASRAGGTGELF
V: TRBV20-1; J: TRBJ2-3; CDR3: SAGTSADTQY
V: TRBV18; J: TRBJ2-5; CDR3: ASSPLGGLTQY
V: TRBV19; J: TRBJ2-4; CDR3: ASNTGNKNIQY
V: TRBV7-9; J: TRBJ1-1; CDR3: ASGIGGLNTEAF
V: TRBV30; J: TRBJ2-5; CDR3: AWSEVETQY